This paragraph covers one T cell receptor (beta chain) sequence. The antigen is undetermined. The PCR used 60 Vbeta and 13 Jbeta primers. Clones were read by immunoSEQ multiplex PCR, and TCRdb kept only the in-frame ones, dropping some. The data contain about 180,000 clones, 77% of them seen just once; the ten biggest clones take up about 1.5%. The record originates from a study of cytomegalovirus exposure and HLA in healthy donors. This CDR3 is 15 amino acids long. V shed 4 bases, J shed 4 bases, and the junction held 5 bases outside the gene matches. Germline CDR1 is SGHTA and CDR2 is FQGTGA. Study-wide results and limits: The majority of CMV-associated TCR beta chains were reported as apparently HLA-restricted in a later analysis. The study labeled 170 or so TCR beta chains cytomegalovirus-associated.

V and J are TRBV7-3 and TRBJ2-1, with 9 bases matching TRBD2. The clonotype comes from a man younger than 35 in good health and CMV-seronegative. The sequenced material came from PBMCs. In DNA form, the CDR3 reads TGTGCCAGCAGCTCGTCTCTAGCGGGGTACAATGAGCAGTTCTTC. It encodes CASSSSLAGYNEQFF.